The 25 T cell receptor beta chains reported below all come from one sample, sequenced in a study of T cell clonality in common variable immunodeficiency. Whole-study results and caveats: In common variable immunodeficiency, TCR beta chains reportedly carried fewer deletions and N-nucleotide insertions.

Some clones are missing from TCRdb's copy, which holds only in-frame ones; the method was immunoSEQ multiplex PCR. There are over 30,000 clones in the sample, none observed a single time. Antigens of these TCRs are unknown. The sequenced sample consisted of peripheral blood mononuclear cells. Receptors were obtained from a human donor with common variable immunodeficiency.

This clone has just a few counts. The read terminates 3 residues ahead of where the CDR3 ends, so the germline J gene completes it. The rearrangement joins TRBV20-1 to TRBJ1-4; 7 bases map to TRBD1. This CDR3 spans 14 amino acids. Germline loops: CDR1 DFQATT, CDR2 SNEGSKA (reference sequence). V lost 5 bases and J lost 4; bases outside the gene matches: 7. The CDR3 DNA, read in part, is TGCAGTGCTGACCCAGGGGGACTTAATGAAAAA. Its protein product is CSADPGGLNEK. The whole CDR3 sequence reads CSADPGGLNEKLFF.

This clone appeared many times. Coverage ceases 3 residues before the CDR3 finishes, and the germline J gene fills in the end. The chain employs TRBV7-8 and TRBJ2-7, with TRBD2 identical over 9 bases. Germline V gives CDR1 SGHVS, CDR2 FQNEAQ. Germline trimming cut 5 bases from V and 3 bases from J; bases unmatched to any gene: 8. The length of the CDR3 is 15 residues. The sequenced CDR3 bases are TGTGCCAGCAGCCCCCTAGCGGGGCGAAACTACGAG. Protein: CASSPLAGRNYE. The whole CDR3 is CASSPLAGRNYEQYF.

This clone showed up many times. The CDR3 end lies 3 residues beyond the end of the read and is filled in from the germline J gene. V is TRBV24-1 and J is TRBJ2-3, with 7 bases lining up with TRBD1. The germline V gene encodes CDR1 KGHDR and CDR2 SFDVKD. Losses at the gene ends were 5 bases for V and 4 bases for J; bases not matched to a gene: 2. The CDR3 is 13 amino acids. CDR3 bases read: TGTGCCACCAGTGGGCAGGGGGCAGATACG. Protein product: CATSGQGADT. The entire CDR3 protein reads CATSGQGADTQYF.

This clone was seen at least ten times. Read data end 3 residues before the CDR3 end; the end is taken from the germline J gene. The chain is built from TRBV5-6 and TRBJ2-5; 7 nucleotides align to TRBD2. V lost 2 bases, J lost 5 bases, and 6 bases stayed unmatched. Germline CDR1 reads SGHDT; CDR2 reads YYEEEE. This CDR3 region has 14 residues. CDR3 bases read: TGTGCCAGCAGCTTTGGGGAGGGGCCTGAGACC. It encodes CASSFGEGPET. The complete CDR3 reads CASSFGEGPETQYF.

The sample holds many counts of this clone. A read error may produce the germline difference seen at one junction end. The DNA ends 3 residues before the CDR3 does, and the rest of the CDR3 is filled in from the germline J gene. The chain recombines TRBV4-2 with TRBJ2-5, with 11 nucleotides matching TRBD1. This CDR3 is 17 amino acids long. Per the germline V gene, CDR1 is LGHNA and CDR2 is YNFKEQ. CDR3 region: CASSQDWDRGIRETQYF. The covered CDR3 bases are TGCGCCAGCAGCCAAGATTGGGACAGGGGGATTCGAGAGACC.

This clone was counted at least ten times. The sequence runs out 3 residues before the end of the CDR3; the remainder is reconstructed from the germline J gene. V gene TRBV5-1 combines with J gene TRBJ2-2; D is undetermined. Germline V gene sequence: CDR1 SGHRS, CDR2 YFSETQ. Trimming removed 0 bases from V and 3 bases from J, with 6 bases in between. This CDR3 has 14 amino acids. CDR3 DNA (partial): TGCGCCAGCAGCTTGGGGCAGGACACCGGGGAG. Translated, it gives CASSLGQDTGE. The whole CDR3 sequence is CASSLGQDTGELFF.

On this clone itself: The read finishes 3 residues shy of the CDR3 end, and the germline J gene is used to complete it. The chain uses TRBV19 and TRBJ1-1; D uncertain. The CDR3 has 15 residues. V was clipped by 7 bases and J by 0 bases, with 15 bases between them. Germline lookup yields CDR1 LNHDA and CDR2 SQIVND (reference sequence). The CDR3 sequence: CASNAGISMNTEAFF. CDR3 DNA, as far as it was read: TGTGCCAGTAACGCAGGAATTTCTATGAACACTGAA.

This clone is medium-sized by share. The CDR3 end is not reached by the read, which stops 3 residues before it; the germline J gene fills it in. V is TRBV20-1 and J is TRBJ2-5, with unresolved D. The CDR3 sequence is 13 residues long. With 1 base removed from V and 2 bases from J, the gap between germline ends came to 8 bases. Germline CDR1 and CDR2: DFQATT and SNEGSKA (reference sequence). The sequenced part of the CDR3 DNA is TGCAGTGCTAGAGGCACTACACAAGAGACC. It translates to CSARGTTQET. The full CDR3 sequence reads CSARGTTQETQYF.

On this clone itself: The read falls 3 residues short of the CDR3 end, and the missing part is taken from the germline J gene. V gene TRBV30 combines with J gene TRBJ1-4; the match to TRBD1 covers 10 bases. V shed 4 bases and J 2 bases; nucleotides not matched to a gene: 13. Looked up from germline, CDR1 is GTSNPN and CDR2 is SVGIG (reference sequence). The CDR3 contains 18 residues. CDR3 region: CAWTPGQGRVPTNEKLFF. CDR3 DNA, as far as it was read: TGTGCCTGGACTCCGGGACAGGGGAGGGTACCGACTAATGAAAAA.

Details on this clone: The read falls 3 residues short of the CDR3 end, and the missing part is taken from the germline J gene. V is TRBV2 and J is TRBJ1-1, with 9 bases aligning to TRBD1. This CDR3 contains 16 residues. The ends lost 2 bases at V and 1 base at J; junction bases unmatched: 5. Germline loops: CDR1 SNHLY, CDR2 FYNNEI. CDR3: CASSETGGAGNTEAFF. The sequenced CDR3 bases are TGTGCCAGCAGTGAAACAGGGGGCGCGGGGAACACTGAA.

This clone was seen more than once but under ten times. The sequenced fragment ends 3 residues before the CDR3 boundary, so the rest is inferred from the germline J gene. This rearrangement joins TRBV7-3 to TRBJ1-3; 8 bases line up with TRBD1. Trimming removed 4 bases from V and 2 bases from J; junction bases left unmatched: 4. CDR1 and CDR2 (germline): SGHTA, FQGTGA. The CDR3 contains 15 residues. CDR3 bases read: TGTGCCAGCAGCTCTCAGACAGGGGCTGGAAACACC. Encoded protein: CASSSQTGAGNT. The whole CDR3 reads CASSSQTGAGNTIYF.

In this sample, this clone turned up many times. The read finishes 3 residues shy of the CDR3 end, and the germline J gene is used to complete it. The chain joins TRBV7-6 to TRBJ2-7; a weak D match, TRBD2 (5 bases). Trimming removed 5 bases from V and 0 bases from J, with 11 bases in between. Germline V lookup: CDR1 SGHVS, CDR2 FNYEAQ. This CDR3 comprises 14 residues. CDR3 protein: CASSETTNSYEQYF. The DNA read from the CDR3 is TGTGCCAGCAGCGAGACTACAAACTCCTACGAG.

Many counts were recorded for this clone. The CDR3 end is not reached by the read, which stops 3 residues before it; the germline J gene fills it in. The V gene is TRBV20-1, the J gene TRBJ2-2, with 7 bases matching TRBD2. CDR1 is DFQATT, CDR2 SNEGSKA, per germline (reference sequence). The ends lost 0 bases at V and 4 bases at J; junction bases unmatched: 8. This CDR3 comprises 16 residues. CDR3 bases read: TGCAGTGCTAGAGATTTAGCGGGTTTTGTCACCGGGGAG. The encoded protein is CSARDLAGFVTGE. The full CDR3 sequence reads CSARDLAGFVTGELFF.

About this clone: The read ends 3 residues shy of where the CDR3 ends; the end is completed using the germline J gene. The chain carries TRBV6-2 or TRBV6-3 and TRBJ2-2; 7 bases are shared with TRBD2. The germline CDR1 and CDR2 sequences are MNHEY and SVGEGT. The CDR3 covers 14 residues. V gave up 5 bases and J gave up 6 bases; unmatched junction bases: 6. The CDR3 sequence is CASSPAGVAGELFF. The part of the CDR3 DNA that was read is TGTGCCAGCAGTCCCGCGGGAGTAGCCGGGGAG.

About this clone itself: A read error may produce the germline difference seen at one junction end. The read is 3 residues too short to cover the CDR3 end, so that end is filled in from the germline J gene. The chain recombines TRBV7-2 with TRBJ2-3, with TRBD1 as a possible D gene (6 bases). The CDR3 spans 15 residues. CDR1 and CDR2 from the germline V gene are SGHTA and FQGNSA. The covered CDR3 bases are TGTGCCAACAGCTTGGCAGGGGCCTTCACAGATACG. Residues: CANSLAGAFTDT. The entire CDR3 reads CANSLAGAFTDTQYF.

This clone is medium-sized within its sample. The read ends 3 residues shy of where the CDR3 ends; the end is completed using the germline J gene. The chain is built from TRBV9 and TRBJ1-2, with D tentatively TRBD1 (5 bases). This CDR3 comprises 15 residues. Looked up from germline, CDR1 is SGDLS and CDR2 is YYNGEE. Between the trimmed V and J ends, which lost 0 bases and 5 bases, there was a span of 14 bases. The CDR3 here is CASSVESGRGYGYTF. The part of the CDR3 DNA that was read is TGTGCCAGCAGCGTAGAGTCAGGGAGGGGTTATGGC.

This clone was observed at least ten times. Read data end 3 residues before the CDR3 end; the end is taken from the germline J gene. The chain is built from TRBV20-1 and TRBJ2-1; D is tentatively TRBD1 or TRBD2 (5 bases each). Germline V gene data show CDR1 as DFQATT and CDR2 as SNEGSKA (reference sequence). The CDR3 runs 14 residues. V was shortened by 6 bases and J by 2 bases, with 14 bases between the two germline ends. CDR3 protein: CSAKEAGPYNEQFF. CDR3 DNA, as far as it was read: TGCAGTGCAAAGGAGGCAGGGCCCTACAATGAG.

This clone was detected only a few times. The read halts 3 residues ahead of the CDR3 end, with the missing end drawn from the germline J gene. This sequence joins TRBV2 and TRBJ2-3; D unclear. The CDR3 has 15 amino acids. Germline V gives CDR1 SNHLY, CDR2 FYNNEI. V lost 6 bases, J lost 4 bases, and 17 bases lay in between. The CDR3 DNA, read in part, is TGTGCCAGCAGCCCGAATCCTGCGCTTCCAGATACG. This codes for CASSPNPALPDT. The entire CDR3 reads CASSPNPALPDTQYF.

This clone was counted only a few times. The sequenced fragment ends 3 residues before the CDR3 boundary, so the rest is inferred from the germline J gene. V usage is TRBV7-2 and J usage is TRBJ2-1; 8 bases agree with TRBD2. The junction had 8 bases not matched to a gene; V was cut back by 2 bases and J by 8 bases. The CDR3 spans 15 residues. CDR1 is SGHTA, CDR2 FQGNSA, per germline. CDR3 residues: CASSLQAGVGDEQFF. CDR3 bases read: TGTGCCAGCAGCTTACAAGCGGGAGTGGGGGATGAG.

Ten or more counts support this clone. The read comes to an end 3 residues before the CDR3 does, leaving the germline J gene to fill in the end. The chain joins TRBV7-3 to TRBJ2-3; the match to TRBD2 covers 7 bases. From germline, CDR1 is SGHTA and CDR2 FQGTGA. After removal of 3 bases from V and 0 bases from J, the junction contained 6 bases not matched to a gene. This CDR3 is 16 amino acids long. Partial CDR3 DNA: TGTGCCAGCAGCTTCCCCGGCGGGAGAAGCACAGATACG. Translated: CASSFPGGRSTDT. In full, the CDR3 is CASSFPGGRSTDTQYF.

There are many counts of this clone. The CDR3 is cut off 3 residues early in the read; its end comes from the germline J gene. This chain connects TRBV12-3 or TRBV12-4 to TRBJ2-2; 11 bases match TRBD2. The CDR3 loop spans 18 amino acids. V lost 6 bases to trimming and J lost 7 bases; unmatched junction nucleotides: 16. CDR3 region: CASSYGLAGYPVGGELFF. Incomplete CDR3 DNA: TGTGCCAGCAGCTACGGACTAGCGGGTTATCCGGTCGGCGGGGAG.

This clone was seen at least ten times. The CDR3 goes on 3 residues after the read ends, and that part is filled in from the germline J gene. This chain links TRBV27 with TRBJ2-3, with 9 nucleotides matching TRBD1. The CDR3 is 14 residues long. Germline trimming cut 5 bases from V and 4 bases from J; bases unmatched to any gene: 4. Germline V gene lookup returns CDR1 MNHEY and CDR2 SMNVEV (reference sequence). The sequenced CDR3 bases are TGTGCCAGCAGTCCATGGACAGGGGCAGATACG. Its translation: CASSPWTGADT. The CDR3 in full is CASSPWTGADTQYF.

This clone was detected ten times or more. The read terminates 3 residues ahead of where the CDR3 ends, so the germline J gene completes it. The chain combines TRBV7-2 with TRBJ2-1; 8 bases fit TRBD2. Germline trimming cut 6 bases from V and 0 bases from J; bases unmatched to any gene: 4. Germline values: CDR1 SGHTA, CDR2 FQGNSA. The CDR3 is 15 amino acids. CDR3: CASRPTSGSYNEQFF. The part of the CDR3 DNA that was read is TGTGCCAGCAGGCCCACTAGCGGCTCCTACAATGAG.

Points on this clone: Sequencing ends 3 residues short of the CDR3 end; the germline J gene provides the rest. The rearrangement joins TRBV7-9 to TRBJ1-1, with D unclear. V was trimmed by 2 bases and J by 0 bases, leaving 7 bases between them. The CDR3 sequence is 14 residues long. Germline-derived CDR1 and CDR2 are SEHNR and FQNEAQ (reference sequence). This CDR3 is CASSLLGLNTEAFF. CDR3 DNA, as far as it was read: TGTGCCAGCAGCTTACTGGGCTTGAACACTGAA.

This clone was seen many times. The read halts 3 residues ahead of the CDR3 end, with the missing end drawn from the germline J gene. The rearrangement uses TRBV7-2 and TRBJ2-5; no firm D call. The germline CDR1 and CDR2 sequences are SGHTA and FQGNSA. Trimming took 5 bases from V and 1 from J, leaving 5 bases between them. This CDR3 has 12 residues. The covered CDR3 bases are TGTGCCAGCAGCGCACTCCAAGAGACC. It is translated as CASSALQET. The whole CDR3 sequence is CASSALQETQYF.